The 6 T cell receptor beta chains in this list originate from one sample, sequenced in a study of OX40 agonist ivuxolimab in advanced cancers. The repertoire was sequenced with immunoSEQ multiplex PCR; TCRdb's copy has only in-frame clones and lacks some. This sample has 70,000 to 95,000 clones, with roughly 84% found just once. The source material was CD4+ or CD8+ T cells sorted from blood, sampled in a trial of the OX40 agonist ivuxolimab. The origin of the receptors is an adult with an advanced solid tumor such as melanoma, head and neck, liver or kidney cancer.

J is TRBJ2-5 and V is TRBV7-2; D is unclear. The CDR3 is 13 residues long. Germline CDR1 reads SGHTA; CDR2 reads FQGNSA. V was shortened by 4 bases and J by 5 bases, with 11 bases between the two germline ends. Written as DNA, the CDR3 is TGTGCCAGCAGCTCCGATGTTTGGGAGACCCAGTACTTC. This gives the protein CASSSDVWETQYF.

The chain couples TRBV7-2 to TRBJ2-1; 11 bases are a match to TRBD2. The germline V gene has CDR1 SGHTA and CDR2 FQGNSA. Trimming took 2 bases from V and 3 from J; bases not matched to a gene: 3. The CDR3 covers 16 residues. The CDR3 region is CASSLTSGGVYNEQFF. DNA of the CDR3: TGTGCCAGCAGCTTAACTAGCGGGGGAGTCTACAATGAGCAGTTCTTC.

The V call is TRBV5-1, the J call TRBJ1-1; possibly TRBD1 for D (5 bases). The length of the CDR3 is 12 residues. Trimming cost V 2 bases and J 5 bases, with 7 bases left between them. The germline V gene encodes CDR1 SGHRS and CDR2 YFSETQ. CDR3 sequence: CASSLGTTEAFF. The CDR3 DNA reads TGCGCCAGCAGCTTAGGGACTACTGAAGCTTTCTTT. The complete variable domain, with remaining parts taken from reference TRBV5-1 and TRBJ1-1, reads KAGVTQTPRYLIKTRGQQVTLSCSPISGHRSVSWYQQTPGQGLQFLFEYFSETQRNKGNFPGRFSGRQFSNSRSEMNVSTLELGDSALYLCASSLGTTEAFFGQGTRLTVV.

The chain links TRBV27 to TRBJ2-3; D not resolved. Germline V gene data show CDR1 as MNHEY and CDR2 as SMNVEV (reference sequence). The CDR3 consists of 14 residues. Trimming removed 2 bases at V and 3 bases at J, with 9 bases between. CDR3 protein: CASSLSPATDTQYF. The DNA for the CDR3 is TGTGCCAGCAGTTTAAGTCCAGCAACAGATACGCAGTATTTT.

This chain joins TRBV25-1 and TRBJ2-7; 9 positions agree with TRBD2. CDR1 and CDR2 (germline): MGHDK, SYGVNS. The ends lost 1 base at V and 2 bases at J; junction bases unmatched: 3. The CDR3 has 15 amino acids. CDR3 amino acids: CASSEWTSETYEQYF. The CDR3 nucleotides are TGTGCCAGCAGTGAATGGACTAGCGAGACCTACGAGCAGTACTTC.

The rearrangement joins TRBV28 to TRBJ1-2; 10 bases align to TRBD1. CDR1 is MDHEN, CDR2 SYDVKM, per germline. This CDR3 is built from 17 residues. With 3 bases clipped from V and 2 bases from J, the junction kept 9 bases outside the gene matches. CDR3 coding DNA: TGTGCCAGCAGTTTTTGGGGCTTGGGACAGGGGAACTATGGCTACACCTTC. Its protein is CASSFWGLGQGNYGYTF.